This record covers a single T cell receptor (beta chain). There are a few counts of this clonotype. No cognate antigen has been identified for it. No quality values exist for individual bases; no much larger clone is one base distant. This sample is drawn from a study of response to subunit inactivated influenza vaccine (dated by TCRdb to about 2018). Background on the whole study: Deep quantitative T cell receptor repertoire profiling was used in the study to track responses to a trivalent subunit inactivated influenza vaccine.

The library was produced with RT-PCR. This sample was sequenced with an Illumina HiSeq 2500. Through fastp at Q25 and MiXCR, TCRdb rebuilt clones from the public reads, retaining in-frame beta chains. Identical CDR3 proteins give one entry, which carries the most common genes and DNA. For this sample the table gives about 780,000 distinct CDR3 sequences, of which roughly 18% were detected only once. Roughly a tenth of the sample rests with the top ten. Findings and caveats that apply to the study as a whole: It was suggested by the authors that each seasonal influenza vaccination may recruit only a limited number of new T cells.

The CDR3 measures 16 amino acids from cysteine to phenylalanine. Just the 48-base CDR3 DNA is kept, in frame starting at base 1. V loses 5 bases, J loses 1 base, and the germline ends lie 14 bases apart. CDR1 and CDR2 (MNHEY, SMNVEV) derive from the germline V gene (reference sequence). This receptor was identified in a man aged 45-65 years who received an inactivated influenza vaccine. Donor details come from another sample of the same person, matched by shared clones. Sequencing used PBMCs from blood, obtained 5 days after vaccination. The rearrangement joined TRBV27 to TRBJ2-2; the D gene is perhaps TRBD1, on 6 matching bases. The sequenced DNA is TGTGCCAGCAGTGTCCAGGGGCCAGAGAACACCGGGGAGCTGTTTTTT. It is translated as CASSVQGPENTGELFF.